Described below is a single TCR beta chain sequence and its context. What antigen it recognizes has not been identified. Base quality data are lacking; no much larger clone is found one base away. This sample was taken from a study of regulatory T cells in long-lasting Graves disease listed by TCRdb under 2021. With regard to the full study: In the newly diagnosed Graves' disease group, patients had been taking antithyroid drugs for less than 3 months. Peripheral blood TCR sequencing and RNA sequencing compared persistent Graves' disease patients with newly diagnosed Graves' disease patients. The study was registered as a clinical trial and conducted in China. TCR sequencing covered 13 persistent and roughly 20 newly diagnosed Graves' disease patients, around 33 samples in total.

On the study overall, not on this receptor specifically: The authors noted that the small sample size was a limitation that may lower accuracy. Because the primary lesion, thyroid tissue, could not be accessed, the study looked at peripheral blood alone. More public clonotypes were shared among persistent patients (approximately 3,000) than among newly diagnosed patients (more than 900). Sequencing and analysis were restricted to the TCR beta chain. Persistent Graves' disease patients showed lower TCR Shannon entropy and fewer highly expanded clones than newly diagnosed patients, suggesting clonal expansion. Preferential use of TRBV28, TRBJ1-2 and TRBJ2-5 was observed in persistent disease, whereas TRBV20-1 and TRBJ2-1 were favored in newly diagnosed disease.

Taken with the paper, the label for time point translates to: newly diagnosed GD, antithyroid drugs for less than 3 months. RNA was extracted from PBMCs in TRIzol for both TCR sequencing and RNA sequencing. Graves' disease was diagnosed according to American Thyroid Association guidelines. Patients for the study were recruited at an endocrinology department in Xi'an, China. From each patient, around 8.3 milliliters of peripheral blood was collected into an EDTA anticoagulant tube. Ficoll Paque Plus density gradient separation was used to isolate PBMCs, and no additional T cell sorting was done. An Agilent 2100 Bioanalyzer and agarose gel were used to assess RNA quality, and a NanoDrop 2000 was used to measure RNA concentration. The protocol used for the library was multiplex PCR. Data came from an Illumina HiSeq 4000. TCR beta libraries were built with iRepertoire HTBI primers and Arm-PCR amplification of CDR3 regions. PCR products were gel purified before sequencing. Processing in the source paper ran as follows. Across samples, 60 to 80 TRBV and 13 to 15 TRBJ segments were identified and used for gene usage analysis of CDR3 amino acid clonotypes. COPE and FqMerger were used to merge filtered high-quality paired reads into contigs. Contigs were aligned with BLAST to IMGT TRBV, TRBD and TRBJ reference genes, and CDR3 was defined per IMGT. Any clonotype with a frequency above 0.1% was counted as a highly expanded clone. Repertoire diversity was measured by Shannon entropy, and V-J evenness by the Gini coefficient. Public clonotypes were defined as clonotypes shared by more than one individual. TCRdb applied fastp at Q25 and MiXCR to the public reads, then kept only in-frame beta chains. Duplicate CDR3 protein sequences are folded into a single record with the most common DNA and genes. For this entry, the V and J calls and clone size follow TCRdb and not the study's own pipeline. The sample has roughly 420,000 distinct CDR3 sequences on record, less than 15% of them singletons. Of the sample, about 15% falls within the top ten clones.

Ends trimmed: V by 0 bases, J by 5 bases; bases unmatched to a gene: 11. The CDR3 starts with the cysteine, ends with the phenylalanine, and has 18 residues. Of the read, only the CDR3 DNA is kept; its 54 bases are in frame from base 1. CDR1 and CDR2, looked up from the germline V gene (reference sequence), are DFQATT and SNEGSKA. This sample also appeared in a second study, on T cells in Graves' hyperthyroidism and ophthalmopathy. Looking at the second paper: Stable Graves' hyperthyroidism was defined as the absence of progression to ophthalmopathy over 18 months of follow-up. Hyperthyroidism patients were newly diagnosed, with disease duration under 2 months, and aged 18 to 65 years. The study excluded patients with uncontrolled infections, other autoimmune diseases, pregnancy or lactation. Clinical symptoms, serum thyroxine and TRAb, thyroid ultrasound, and orbital computed tomography formed the basis for the diagnoses. For the first round of RT-PCR on the TCR CDR3, the HTBI primer set was used together with the Qiagen OneStep RT-PCR kit. Most expanded thyroid clonotypes (frequency above 0.001) were also found in blood, which suggests that blood repertoires may mirror thyroid immune responses. A 13 V-J signature model separated ophthalmopathy from stable hyperthyroidism, with around 91% sensitivity and roughly 81% specificity in cross-validation and 80%/75% in testing. During validation, the model predicted progression to ophthalmopathy a median of around 6 months ahead of onset, with almost 71% sensitivity and 72.22% specificity. A discovery cohort of fewer than 110 patients, 43 with Graves' ophthalmopathy and 57 with stable Graves' hyperthyroidism, was used to find distinguishing TCR V-J signatures. Whether ophthalmopathy could be predicted prospectively was tested in an independent validation cohort made up of fewer than 20 hyperthyroidism patients plus 17 patients who later progressed to ophthalmopathy. The 100 discovery patients were randomly split 7:3 into training and test sets. Thyroid tissue and blood T-cell repertoires from six Graves' hyperthyroidism patients were also compared in the study. Once sampling was done, hyperthyroidism patients were given methimazole at a starting dose of 30 mg daily, whereas ophthalmopathy patients were given high-dose intravenous methylprednisolone. The libraries were constructed in a second round of multiplex PCR and then size-selected and purified. Paired-end sequencing of the libraries was performed with 100 bp reads on an Illumina HiSeq2000. SOAPnuke was used to process the raw data, throwing out any read that contained adapters or uncalled bases, had a mean Phred below 15, or lacked an exact constant-primer or identifier match. High-quality paired reads were merged with COPE v1.2.5, and unique nucleotide sequences were defined as clonotypes. MiTCR v1.1 was used to align clonotypes to the IMGT TRBV, TRBD and TRBJ reference segments. The analysis was restricted to V-J combinations with a frequency above 0.0001, which together covered about 99% of the repertoires. The TCS score was defined as the ratio of F50 (clonal expansion) to E x V (chaos), calculated using BLOSUM62-based TCRdist between CDR3 peptides within each V-J. Welch's t-statistics and random forest reduced some 510 V-J features to 10 to 15, which were used in a naive Bayes classifier (R e1071). No statistical method was used to set the sample size in advance, and investigators knew the group allocation. According to the paper, TCR Vbeta CDR3 sequencing was carried out on more than 120 peripheral blood samples, which came from 40 to 45 ophthalmopathy, around 74 hyperthyroidism and about 17 progressor patients.

The sequence came from a woman aged 50 to 65 with Graves disease. Donor details come from another sample of the same person, matched by shared clones. The chain is made from TRBV20-1 and TRBJ2-5, and 14 bases in between align with TRBD2. This material consisted of peripheral blood mononuclear cells (PBMCs), taken at new diagnosis, from a patient treated with antithyroid drugs. CDR3 reads: CSARDIGLAGGWGETQYF. The sequenced DNA is TGCAGTGCTAGAGATATCGGACTAGCGGGAGGATGGGGGGAGACCCAGTACTTC.